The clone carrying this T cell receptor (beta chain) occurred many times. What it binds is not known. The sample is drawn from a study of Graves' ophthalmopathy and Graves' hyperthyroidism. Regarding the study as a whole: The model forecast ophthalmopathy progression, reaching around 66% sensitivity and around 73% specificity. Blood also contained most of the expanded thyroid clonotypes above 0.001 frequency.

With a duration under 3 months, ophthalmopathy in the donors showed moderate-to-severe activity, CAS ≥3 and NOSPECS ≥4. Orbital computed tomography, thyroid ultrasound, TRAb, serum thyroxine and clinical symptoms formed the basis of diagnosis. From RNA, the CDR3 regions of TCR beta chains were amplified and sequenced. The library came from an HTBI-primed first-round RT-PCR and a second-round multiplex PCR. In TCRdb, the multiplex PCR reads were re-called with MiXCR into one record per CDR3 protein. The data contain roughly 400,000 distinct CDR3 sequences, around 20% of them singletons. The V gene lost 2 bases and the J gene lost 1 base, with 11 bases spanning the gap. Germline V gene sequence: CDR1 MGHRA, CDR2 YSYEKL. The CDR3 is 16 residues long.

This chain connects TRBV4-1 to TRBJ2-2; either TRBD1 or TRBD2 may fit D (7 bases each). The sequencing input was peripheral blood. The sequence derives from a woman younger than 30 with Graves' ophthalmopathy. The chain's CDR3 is CASSQQGGGNTGELFF. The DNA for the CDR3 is TGCGCCAGCAGCCAACAGGGGGGGGGGAACACCGGGGAGCTGTTTTTT.